This is a list of T cell receptor beta chains from one sample in a study of T cell repertoires in cytomegalovirus infection. TCRdb recomputed calls from the reads with MiXCR, one row per CDR3 protein. The sample has about 360,000 distinct CDR3 sequences; around 18% are singletons. Sequences were obtained from PBMCs. The source of these receptors is a human donor in good health (CMV status not recorded). Some clones in this sample may be carry-over from other donors' samples. The CDR3 runs from the conserved cysteine through the conserved F or W. D genes are given only for firm matches. Size tells how often a clone was seen (once, few, many) or the class of an expanded clone, and some rows leave it out.

TRBV12-3/TRBV12-4,-,TRBJ2-3,-,TGTGCCAGCAGGGATACAGGGAGTGGTACGCAGTATTTT,CASRDTGSGTQYF
TRBV7-2,-,TRBJ2-6,-,TGTGCCAGCAGCTTAGCTTTAGCGGCCAGCTCTGGGGCCAACGTCCTGACTTTC,CASSLALAASSGANVLTF
TRBV12-3/TRBV12-4,few,TRBJ2-7,-,TGTGCCAGCAGTTTATTGAACAGGGACGAGCAGTACTTC,CASSLLNRDEQYF
TRBV7-2,many,TRBJ2-3,-,TGTGCCAGCAGCTTAGGGGCCGGACTCAGAGATACGCAGTATTTT,CASSLGAGLRDTQYF
TRBV7-6,many,TRBJ1-1,-,TGTGCCAGCAGCGGGGACGGGCCGAACACTGAAGCTTTCTTT,CASSGDGPNTEAFF
TRBV12-3/TRBV12-4,many,TRBJ2-1,-,TGTGCCAGCAGTCCCCTACTAGGTTCTAACTCCTACAATGAGCAGTTCTTC,CASSPLLGSNSYNEQFF
TRBV7-9,-,TRBJ2-1,TRBD2,TGTGCCAGCAGCAAGACTAGCGGCGCACCCTCCTACAATGAGCAGTTCTTC,CASSKTSGAPSYNEQFF
TRBV7-2,many,TRBJ2-1,-,TGTGCCAGCCCCGAGTGGCGTCCCAATGAGCAGTTCTTC,CASPEWRPNEQFF
TRBV10-3,few,TRBJ1-4,TRBD1,TGTGCCATCAGTCCCACGGGACAGGGGGGTGAAAAACTGTTTTTT,CAISPTGQGGEKLFF
TRBV7-8,many,TRBJ2-1,-,TGTGCCAGCAGCTCCGCCGGGAGCTCCTACAATGAGCAGTTCTTC,CASSSAGSSYNEQFF
TRBV11-2,many,TRBJ1-3,-,TGTGCCAGCAGCTTAGGGCCGGGGATAGCTGGAAACACCATATATTTT,CASSLGPGIAGNTIYF
TRBV20-1,-,TRBJ2-5,-,TGCAGTGCTAGAGCGGACAGATACCGGGAGACCCAGTACTTC,CSARADRYRETQYF
TRBV28,many,TRBJ2-7,TRBD2,TGTGCCAGCAGTTTAGGCGGGGGGTTCTACGAGCAGTACTTC,CASSLGGGFYEQYF
TRBV5-6,few,TRBJ2-3,TRBD1,TGTGCCAGCAGCCTGGGCGGACAGGGGATAGATACGCAGTATTTT,CASSLGGQGIDTQYF
TRBV11-2,-,TRBJ2-1,TRBD2,TGTGCCAGCAGCGGGACGGGACTAGCGGGAGCCTCGTATGAGCAGTTCTTC,CASSGTGLAGASYEQFF
TRBV11-2,-,TRBJ2-7,-,TGTGCCAGTAAGACAGAAAACTACGAGCAGTACTTC,CASKTENYEQYF
TRBV7-2,-,TRBJ1-2,-,TGTGCCAGCAGCTCTCAGAGGTACTATGGCTACACCTTC,CASSSQRYYGYTF
TRBV20-1,once,TRBJ2-3,-,TGCAGTGCCAACCCTGGGGGGCCAGATACGCAGTATTTT,CSANPGGPDTQYF
TRBV7-8,few,TRBJ1-3,-,TGTGCCAGCAGCTTAGGGTTCCAGTCCTCTGGAAACACCATATATTTT,CASSLGFQSSGNTIYF
TRBV12-3/TRBV12-4,-,TRBJ2-4,-,TGTGCCAGCAGCTCGACCAGACTAGTTAACGGCATTCAGTACTTC,CASSSTRLVNGIQYF
TRBV2,-,TRBJ2-3,TRBD2,TGTGCCAGCAGCCCGGGACTAGCGGGAGGGCCGCAGGGTACGCAGTATTTT,CASSPGLAGGPQGTQYF
TRBV7-8,many,TRBJ1-3,-,TGTGCCAGCAGCTCCCATCAGGCCGGAAACACCATATATTTT,CASSSHQAGNTIYF
TRBV27,many,TRBJ2-7,-,TGTGCCAGCAGTGGGAGGAGGAGCTCCTACGAGCAGTACTTC,CASSGRRSSYEQYF
TRBV12-3/TRBV12-4,many,TRBJ1-2,-,TGTGCCAGCAGTTTCTCCCTATTGGGCTATGGCTACACCTTC,CASSFSLLGYGYTF
TRBV20-1,-,TRBJ2-1,-,TGCAGTGCTAGAGACAGGGTTCGGGGAACCGGTGAGCAGTTCTTC,CSARDRVRGTGEQFF
TRBV7-9,many,TRBJ1-1,-,TGTGCCAGCAGCTTAGTCTACAGGGTGAACACTGAAGCTTTCTTT,CASSLVYRVNTEAFF
TRBV20-1,few,TRBJ2-5,TRBD2,TGCAGTGCTAGATCCCCCCGGGGACTAGCAGCTTTCGGGACCCAGTACTTC,CSARSPRGLAAFGTQYF
TRBV2,-,TRBJ2-7,TRBD1,TGTGCCAGCAGTGCGGACAGGGGCGGCTACGAGCAGTACTTC,CASSADRGGYEQYF
TRBV7-2,many,TRBJ1-2,-,TGTGCCAGCAGCTTAGAGGCCCGGGGGGCATTTGGCGGCTACACCTTC,CASSLEARGAFGGYTF
TRBV19,-,TRBJ2-7,TRBD2,TGTGCCAGTAGTGACATAGCGGGACCCTACGAGCAGTACTTC,CASSDIAGPYEQYF
TRBV6-6,many,TRBJ2-7,TRBD2,TGTGCCAGCAGTTACTCGCCGGGACTAGCGGGAGAGCAGTACTTC,CASSYSPGLAGEQYF
TRBV7-8,many,TRBJ2-5,-,TGTGCCAGCAGCTCCATTAGAAACTACCAAGAGACCCAGTACTTC,CASSSIRNYQETQYF
TRBV7-6,many,TRBJ1-1,TRBD1,TGTGCCAGCAGCATGACAGGGGAAACTGAAGCTTTCTTT,CASSMTGETEAFF
TRBV2,-,TRBJ1-1,-,TGTGCCAGCAGCCAGGGGCAGGCCACTGAAGCTTTCTTT,CASSQGQATEAFF
TRBV4-2,few,TRBJ1-2,-,TGTGCCAGCAGCCAAGAGGGGACCCGACCCCCCTATGGCTACACCTTC,CASSQEGTRPPYGYTF
TRBV12-3/TRBV12-4,many,TRBJ1-2,-,TGTGCCAGCAGGCGGGGGTTTAGCTATGGCTACACCTTC,CASRRGFSYGYTF
TRBV25-1,-,TRBJ1-5,-,TGTGCCAGAACCAGCCGACACAGGCCCAAAGGACCCCAGCATTTT,CARTSRHRPKGPQHF
TRBV20-1,-,TRBJ2-6,-,TGCAGTGCTCCCCCCCGGCCTCCTGGGGCCAACGTCCTGACTTTC,CSAPPRPPGANVLTF
TRBV19,few,TRBJ2-1,-,TGTGCCAGTAGTACCCAGATAGGCCCCTACAATGAGCAGTTCTTC,CASSTQIGPYNEQFF
TRBV19,many,TRBJ2-7,-,TGTGCCAGTAAGAAATCCGGACCCGGTGCAGGGCAGTACTTC,CASKKSGPGAGQYF
TRBV20-1,-,TRBJ2-3,-,TGCAGTGCCACCATTCCGGGCCCTAGCACAGATACGCAGTATTTT,CSATIPGPSTDTQYF
TRBV2,few,TRBJ2-7,-,TGTGCCAGCAGTATGGGACTGTACTACGAGCAGTACTTC,CASSMGLYYEQYF
TRBV11-2,few,TRBJ1-6,-,TGTGCCAGCAGCGGAGTGACAAGGAGAAATTCACCCCTCCACTTT,CASSGVTRRNSPLHF
TRBV4-1,-,TRBJ1-4,-,TGCGCCAGCAGCCTCTGGGGCCCGACAGGCCGCCCTGAAAAACTGTTTTTT,CASSLWGPTGRPEKLFF
TRBV20-1,-,TRBJ2-5,-,TGCAGTGCTAGCAGGGATCGAGGGACCCAGTACTTC,CSASRDRGTQYF
TRBV6-4,many,TRBJ2-1,TRBD2,TGTGCCAGCAGTGAACTAGCGGGAGGGCCGGATGAGCAGTTCTTC,CASSELAGGPDEQFF
TRBV6-8,-,TRBJ2-3,TRBD1,TGTGCCAGCAGTGTCAGGGGGCTGAGCACAGATACGCAGTATTTT,CASSVRGLSTDTQYF
TRBV7-2,many,TRBJ2-3,TRBD1,TGTGCCAGCAGGATCCAGGGGGTGGGGGGCACAGATACGCAGTATTTT,CASRIQGVGGTDTQYF
TRBV28,few,TRBJ1-1,-,TGTGCCAGCAGTTCCCAAGGGGGGTTGGCTTTCTTT,CASSSQGGLAFF
TRBV7-2,many,TRBJ2-5,-,TGTGCCAGCAGTTGGGGCCCGGGCCCAGAGACCCAGTACTTC,CASSWGPGPETQYF
TRBV11-2,few,TRBJ2-7,-,TGTGCCAGCAGTCTAGGACCTCGCGAGCAGTACTTC,CASSLGPREQYF
TRBV7-9,-,TRBJ2-7,-,TGTGCCAGCAGCCCGAACGACGGGGTGAACTACGAGCAGTACTTC,CASSPNDGVNYEQYF
TRBV20-1,-,TRBJ1-4,-,TGCAGTGCTAGAGCCCAAACGGGGGAAAAACTGTTTTTT,CSARAQTGEKLFF
TRBV5-1,-,TRBJ2-5,-,TGCGCCAGCAGCTTGGAAGGCGGGGGCCGGGGAAAGACCCAGTACTTC,CASSLEGGGRGKTQYF